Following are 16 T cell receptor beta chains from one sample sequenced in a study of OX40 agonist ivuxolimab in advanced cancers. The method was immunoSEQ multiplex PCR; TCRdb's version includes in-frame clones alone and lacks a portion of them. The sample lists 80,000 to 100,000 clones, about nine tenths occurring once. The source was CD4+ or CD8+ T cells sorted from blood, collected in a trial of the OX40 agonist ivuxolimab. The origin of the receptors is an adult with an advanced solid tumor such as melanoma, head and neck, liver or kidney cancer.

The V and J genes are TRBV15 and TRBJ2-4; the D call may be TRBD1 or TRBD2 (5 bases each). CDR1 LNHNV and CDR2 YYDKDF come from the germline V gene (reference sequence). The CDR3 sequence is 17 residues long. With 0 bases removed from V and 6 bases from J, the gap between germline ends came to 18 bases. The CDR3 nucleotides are TGTGCCACCAGCAGAGATCGGGGAACGGGACCTATAAACATTCAGTACTTC. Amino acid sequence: CATSRDRGTGPINIQYF.

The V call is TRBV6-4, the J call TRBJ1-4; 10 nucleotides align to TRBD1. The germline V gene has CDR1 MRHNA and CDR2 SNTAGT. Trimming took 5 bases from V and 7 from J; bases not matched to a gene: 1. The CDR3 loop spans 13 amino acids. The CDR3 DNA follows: TGTGCCAGCAGTAGGGACAGGGGTGAAAAACTGTTTTTT. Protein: CASSRDRGEKLFF.

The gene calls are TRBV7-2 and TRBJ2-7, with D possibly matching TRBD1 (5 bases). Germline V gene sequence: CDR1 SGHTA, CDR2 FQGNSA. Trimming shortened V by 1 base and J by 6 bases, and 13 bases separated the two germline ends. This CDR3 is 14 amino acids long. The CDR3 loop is CASSLEGLRTEQYF. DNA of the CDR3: TGTGCCAGCAGCTTAGAGGGGCTGCGAACCGAGCAGTACTTC.

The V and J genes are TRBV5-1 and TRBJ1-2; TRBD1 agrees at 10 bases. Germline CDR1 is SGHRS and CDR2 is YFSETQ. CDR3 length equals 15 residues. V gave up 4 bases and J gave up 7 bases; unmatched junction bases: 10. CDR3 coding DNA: TGCGCCAGCAGCATACGGGACAGGGGTATATCTGGCTACACCTTC. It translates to CASSIRDRGISGYTF.

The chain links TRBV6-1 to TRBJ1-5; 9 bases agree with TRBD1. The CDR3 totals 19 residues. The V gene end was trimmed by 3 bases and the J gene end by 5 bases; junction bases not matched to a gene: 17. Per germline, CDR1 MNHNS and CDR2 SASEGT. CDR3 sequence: CASSEDRGHADGCDQPQHF. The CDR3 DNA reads TGTGCCAGCAGTGAGGACAGGGGCCACGCTGATGGGTGCGATCAGCCCCAGCATTTT.

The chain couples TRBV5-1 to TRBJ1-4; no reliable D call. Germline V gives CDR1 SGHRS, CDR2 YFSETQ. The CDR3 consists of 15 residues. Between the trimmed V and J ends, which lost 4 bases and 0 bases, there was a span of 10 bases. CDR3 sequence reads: CASSKSEATNEKLFF. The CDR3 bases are TGCGCCAGCAGCAAGTCGGAGGCAACTAATGAAAAACTGTTTTTT. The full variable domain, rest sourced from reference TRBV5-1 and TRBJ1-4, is KAGVTQTPRYLIKTRGQQVTLSCSPISGHRSVSWYQQTPGQGLQFLFEYFSETQRNKGNFPGRFSGRQFSNSRSEMNVSTLELGDSALYLCASSKSEATNEKLFFGSGTQLSVL.

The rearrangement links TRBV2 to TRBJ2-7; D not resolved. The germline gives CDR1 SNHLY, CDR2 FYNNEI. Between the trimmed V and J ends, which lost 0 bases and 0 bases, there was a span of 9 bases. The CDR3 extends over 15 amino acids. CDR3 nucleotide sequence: TGTGCCAGCAGTGAAGCGCGATTAGGCTCCTACGAGCAGTACTTC. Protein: CASSEARLGSYEQYF.

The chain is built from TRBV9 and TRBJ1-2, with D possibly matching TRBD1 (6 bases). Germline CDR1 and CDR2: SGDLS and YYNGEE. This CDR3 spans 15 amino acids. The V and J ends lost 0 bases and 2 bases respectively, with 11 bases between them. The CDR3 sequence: CASSVGTDYNYGYTF. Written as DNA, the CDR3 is TGTGCCAGCAGCGTAGGGACAGACTACAACTATGGCTACACCTTC.

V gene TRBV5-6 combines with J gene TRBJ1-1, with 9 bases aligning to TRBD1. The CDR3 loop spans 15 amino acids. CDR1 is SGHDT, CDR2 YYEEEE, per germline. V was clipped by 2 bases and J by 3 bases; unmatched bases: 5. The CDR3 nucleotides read TGTGCCAGCAGCTTCTCGGGGACAGGGTACACTGAAGCTTTCTTT. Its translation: CASSFSGTGYTEAFF.

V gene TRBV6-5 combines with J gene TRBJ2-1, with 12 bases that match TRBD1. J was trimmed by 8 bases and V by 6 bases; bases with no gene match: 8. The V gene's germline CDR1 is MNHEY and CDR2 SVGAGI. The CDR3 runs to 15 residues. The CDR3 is CASRGQGAIVHEQFF. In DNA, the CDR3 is TGTGCCAGCAGGGGACAGGGGGCGATCGTCCATGAGCAGTTCTTC.

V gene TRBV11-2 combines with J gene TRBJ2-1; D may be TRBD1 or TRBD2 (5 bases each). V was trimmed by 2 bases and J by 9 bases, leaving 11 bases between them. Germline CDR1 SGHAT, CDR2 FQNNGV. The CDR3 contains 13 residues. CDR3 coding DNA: TGTGCCAGCAGCTTAAGGGACCGTGGTGAGCAGTTCTTC. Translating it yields CASSLRDRGEQFF.

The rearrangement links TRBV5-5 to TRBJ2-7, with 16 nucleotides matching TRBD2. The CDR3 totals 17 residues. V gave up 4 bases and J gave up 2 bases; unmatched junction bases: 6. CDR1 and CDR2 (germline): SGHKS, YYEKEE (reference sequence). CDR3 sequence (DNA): TGTGCCAGCAGCGTGGGACTAGCGGGGGGGGACGCCTACGAGCAGTACTTC. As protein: CASSVGLAGGDAYEQYF.

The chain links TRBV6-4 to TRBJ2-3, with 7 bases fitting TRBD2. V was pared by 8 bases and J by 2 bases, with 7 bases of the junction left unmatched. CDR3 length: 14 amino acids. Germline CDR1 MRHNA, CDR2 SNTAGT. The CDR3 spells CASLRTRHTDTQYF. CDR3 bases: TGTGCCAGCCTACGGACTAGACACACAGATACGCAGTATTTT.

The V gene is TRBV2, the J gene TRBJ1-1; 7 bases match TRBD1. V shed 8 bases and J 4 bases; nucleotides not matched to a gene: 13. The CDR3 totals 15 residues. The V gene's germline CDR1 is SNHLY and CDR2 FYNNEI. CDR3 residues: CASLSQGQRGTEAFF. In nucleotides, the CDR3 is TGTGCCAGCCTCAGCCAGGGACAGCGGGGCACTGAAGCTTTCTTT. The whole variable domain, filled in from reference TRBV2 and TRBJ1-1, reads EPEVTQTPSHQVTQMGQEVILRCVPISNHLYFYWYRQILGQKVEFLVSFYNNEISEKSEIFDDQFSVERPDGSNFTLKIRSTKLEDSAMYFCASLSQGQRGTEAFFGQGTRLTVV.

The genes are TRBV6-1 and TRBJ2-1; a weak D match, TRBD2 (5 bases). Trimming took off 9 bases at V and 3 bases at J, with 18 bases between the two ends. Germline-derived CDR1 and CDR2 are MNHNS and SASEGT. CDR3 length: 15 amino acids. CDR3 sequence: CARFSADFFYNEQFF. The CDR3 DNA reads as TGTGCCAGGTTTAGTGCGGACTTTTTCTACAATGAGCAGTTCTTC.

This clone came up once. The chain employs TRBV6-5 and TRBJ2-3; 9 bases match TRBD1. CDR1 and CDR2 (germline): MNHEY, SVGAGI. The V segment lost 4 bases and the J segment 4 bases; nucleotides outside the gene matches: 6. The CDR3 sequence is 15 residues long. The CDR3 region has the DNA TGTGCCAGCAGTTCCGCGGACAGGGGCCCAGATACGCAGTATTTT. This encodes CASSSADRGPDTQYF.